This T cell receptor (beta chain) was identified in a study of blood T cell repertoires in COVID-19. In the authors' workflow: It was from reference gene primer amplification that nucleated cell counts were estimated. The repertoire was sequenced with immunoSEQ multiplex PCR; TCRdb's copy has only in-frame clones and lacks some. That table is the source of V, J and clone size, and D and trimming were worked out from the DNA. Of 140,000 or so clones in the sample, 87% are singletons; the top ten hold around 38%. The TCR sequence derives from a man aged 45-60 years who had recovered from COVID-19. Sequencing was performed on peripheral blood.

For the CDR3, the DNA is TGTGCCAGCAGTGAAAGCGGAGGGAATTCACCCCTCCACTTT. Its protein product is CASSESGGNSPLHF. The chain couples TRBV2 to TRBJ1-6; D is ambiguous. Trimming pared 2 bases from V and 7 bases from J, leaving 9 bases between. This CDR3 spans 14 amino acids. Germline-derived CDR1 and CDR2 are SNHLY and FYNNEI.